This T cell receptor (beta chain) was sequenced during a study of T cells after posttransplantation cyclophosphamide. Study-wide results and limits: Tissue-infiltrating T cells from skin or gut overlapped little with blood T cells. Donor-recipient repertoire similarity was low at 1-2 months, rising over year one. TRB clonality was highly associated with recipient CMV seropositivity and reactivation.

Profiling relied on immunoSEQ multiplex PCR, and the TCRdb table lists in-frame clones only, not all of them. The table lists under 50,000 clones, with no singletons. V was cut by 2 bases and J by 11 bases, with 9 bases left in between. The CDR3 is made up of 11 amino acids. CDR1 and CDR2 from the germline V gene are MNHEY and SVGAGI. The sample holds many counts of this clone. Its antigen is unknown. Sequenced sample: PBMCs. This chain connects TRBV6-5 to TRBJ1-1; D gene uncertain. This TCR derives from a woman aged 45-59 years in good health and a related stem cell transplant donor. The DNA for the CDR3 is TGTGCCAGCAGTTACGCAGGAGGGGCTTTCTTT. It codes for CASSYAGGAFF.